A single sample gave rise to the 24 T cell receptor beta chains below, sequenced in a study of identical twins. TCRdb re-derived calls from the 5' RACE reads in MiXCR, one entry per CDR3 protein. The data hold about 250,000 distinct CDR3 sequences, with over 11% observed a single time. Sample: memory (CD45RO+) T cells sorted from blood. The receptors were gathered from a young woman in good health.

The rearrangement joins TRBV7-9 to TRBJ2-4; tentatively, D is TRBD1 or TRBD2 (5 bases each). V was cut by 4 bases and J by 11 bases, with 18 bases left in between. The CDR3 has 14 amino acids. Germline V gene lookup returns CDR1 SEHNR and CDR2 FQNEAQ (reference sequence). The CDR3, as DNA: TGTGCCAGCAGCTCATACGGGGACGGAGGACTTCAGTACTTC. Amino acids: CASSSYGDGGLQYF.

The chain has TRBV20-1 and TRBJ1-2, with 11 positions matching TRBD1. Looked up from germline, CDR1 is DFQATT and CDR2 is SNEGSKA (reference sequence). This CDR3 contains 14 residues. The junction had 6 bases not matched to a gene; V was cut back by 5 bases and J by 4 bases. This chain's CDR3 is CSAADRGLGYGYTF. The CDR3 nucleotides read TGCAGTGCTGCGGACAGGGGGCTCGGCTATGGCTACACCTTC.

This clonotype showed up just a few times. The V call is TRBV4-3, the J call TRBJ2-5, with TRBD2 as a possible D gene (6 bases). V was shortened by 0 bases and J by 7 bases, with 15 bases between the two germline ends. The CDR3 is 15 residues long. Germline V lookup: CDR1 LGHNA, CDR2 YSLEER. The CDR3 DNA is TGCGCCAGCAGCCAAGATCTGTGGGAGGTTTGGACCCAGTACTTC. It translates to CASSQDLWEVWTQYF.

This clonotype turned up a few times. This chain uses TRBV4-3 with TRBJ2-6; 9 nucleotides align to TRBD1. The CDR3 sequence is 16 residues long. CDR1 and CDR2 (germline): LGHNA, YSLEER. V was pared by 5 bases and J by 3 bases, with 5 bases of the junction left unmatched. Written as DNA, the CDR3 is TGCGCCAGCAGCGCGAGGACAGGGGTTGGGGCCAACGTCCTGACTTTC. Encoded protein: CASSARTGVGANVLTF.

The V gene is TRBV29-1, the J gene TRBJ1-1, with D perhaps matching TRBD1 (5 bases). CDR1 SQVTM and CDR2 ANQGSEA come from the germline V gene. CDR3 size: 13 residues. The V end lost 6 bases, the J end lost 10 bases, and 21 bases lay between the germline ends. CDR3 protein: CSVTKSPGPGAFF. CDR3 DNA sequence: TGCAGCGTCACGAAAAGTCCGGGACCCGGAGCTTTCTTT. The whole variable domain, remainder taken from reference TRBV29-1 and TRBJ1-1, is SAVISQKPSRDICQRGTSLTIQCQVDSQVTMMFWYRQQPGQSLTLIATANQGSEATYESGFVIDKFPISRPNLTFSTLTVSNMSPEDSSIYLCSVTKSPGPGAFFGQGTRLTVV.

This chain uses TRBV29-1 with TRBJ2-1, with TRBD2 matching 8 bases. The CDR3 is 14 amino acids. Germline lookup yields CDR1 SQVTM and CDR2 ANQGSEA. The V segment lost 7 bases and the J segment 5 bases; nucleotides outside the gene matches: 10. CDR3 DNA sequence: TGCAGCGGCCGGGGGGGGCCTACGGACAATGAGCAGTTCTTC. This gives the protein CSGRGGPTDNEQFF.

This clonotype has only a few counts. V usage is TRBV10-3 and J usage is TRBJ1-5; no firm D call. Germline values: CDR1 ENHRY, CDR2 SYGVKD. Trimming left V 4 bases short and J 3 bases short, with 10 bases between. CDR3 length: 14 residues. The CDR3 nucleotides read TGTGCCATCAGTGGTGACGTTGACAATCAGCCCCAGCATTTT. This translates into CAISGDVDNQPQHF.

This clonotype turned up a few times. The chain uses TRBV9 and TRBJ2-1; TRBD2 aligns across 7 bases. Germline trimming cut 3 bases from V and 7 bases from J; bases unmatched to any gene: 4. The CDR3 runs to 13 residues. Germline lookup yields CDR1 SGDLS and CDR2 YYNGEE. CDR3 region: CASSGDYLNEQFF. The DNA of the CDR3 is TGTGCCAGCAGCGGGGACTACCTGAATGAGCAGTTCTTC.

This clonotype came up a few times. J is TRBJ1-2 and V is TRBV2, with unresolved D. The CDR3 has 12 residues. Germline assignment: CDR1 SNHLY and CDR2 FYNNEI. V shed 4 bases and J shed 3 bases, with 6 bases lying between them. The DNA for the CDR3 is TGTGCCAGCAGTGGACGGGACTATGGCTACACCTTC. This translates into CASSGRDYGYTF.

This clonotype was observed a few times. The rearrangement links TRBV5-1 to TRBJ1-2; D unclear. Germline V gene data show CDR1 as SGHRS and CDR2 as YFSETQ. Trimming removed 3 bases at V and 8 bases at J, with 14 bases between. The CDR3 is 13 amino acids. The CDR3 sequence is CASSSSGPRGYTF. CDR3 in DNA: TGCGCCAGCAGCTCGTCCGGGCCTCGGGGCTACACCTTC.

This clonotype has just a few counts. The rearrangement uses TRBV27 and TRBJ2-7; D not certain. V lost 5 bases to trimming and J lost 0 bases, with 8 bases between them. Per the germline V gene, CDR1 is MNHEY and CDR2 is SMNVEV (reference sequence). The CDR3 totals 13 residues. CDR3 bases: TGTGCCAGCAGTCCGACAAGCTCCTACGAGCAGTACTTC. Amino acids: CASSPTSSYEQYF.

This clonotype was observed a few times. The genes are TRBV7-3 and TRBJ2-1; 8 positions agree with TRBD2. The CDR3 sequence is 15 residues long. Trimming cost V 3 bases and J 8 bases; bases outside gene matches: 9. Germline CDR1 and CDR2: SGHTA and FQGTGA. The CDR3 DNA sequence: TGTGCCAGCAGCTTGTCTCCAGCGGGGGTCTATGAGCAGTTCTTC. It codes for CASSLSPAGVYEQFF. The full variable domain, with the rest looked up from reference TRBV7-3 and TRBJ2-1, is GAGVSQTPSNKVTEKGKYVELRCDPISGHTALYWYRQSLGQGPEFLIYFQGTGAADDSGLPNDRFFAVRPEGSVSTLKIQRTERGDSAVYLCASSLSPAGVYEQFFGPGTRLTVL.

The chain carries TRBV12-3 or TRBV12-4 and TRBJ2-5; TRBD2 might be the D (6 bases). This CDR3 has 14 residues. Deletions cut 6 bases from V and 1 base from J, with 12 bases between. CDR3 nucleotides: TGTGCCAGCAGCCGGCCGGGACTCCAAGAGACCCAGTACTTC. This codes for CASSRPGLQETQYF.

This clonotype was seen only once. V is TRBV20-1 and J is TRBJ2-1, with TRBD1 matching over 9 bases. Germline trimming cut 2 bases from V and 7 bases from J; bases unmatched to any gene: 3. The CDR3 covers 13 residues. Looked up from germline, CDR1 is DFQATT and CDR2 is SNEGSKA (reference sequence). Written as DNA, the CDR3 is TGCAGTGCTAGAAGACAGGGGGGGAATGAGCAGTTCTTC. Translating it yields CSARRQGGNEQFF.

V gene TRBV6-1 combines with J gene TRBJ1-1, with D unresolved. With 8 bases removed from V and 4 bases from J, the gap between germline ends came to 14 bases. Germline assignment: CDR1 MNHNS and CDR2 SASEGT. CDR3 size: 13 residues. The CDR3 here is CASAELWGTEAFF. CDR3 nucleotides: TGTGCCAGCGCTGAGTTATGGGGCACTGAAGCTTTCTTT.

This rearrangement joins TRBV2 to TRBJ1-4, with 7 bases matching TRBD1. Trimming cost V 7 bases and J 8 bases; bases outside gene matches: 13. This CDR3 is 15 amino acids long. Germline CDR1 and CDR2: SNHLY and FYNNEI. The CDR3 DNA is TGTGCCAGCACCCGACAGGGACGAACCTTAGAAAAACTGTTTTTT. Translation: CASTRQGRTLEKLFF.

The rearrangement uses TRBV30 and TRBJ2-7; D might be TRBD1 or TRBD2, each matching 6 bases. Germline CDR1 and CDR2: GTSNPN and SVGIG (reference sequence). V lost 2 bases and J 4 bases, leaving 15 bases between the germline ends. The length of the CDR3 is 14 residues. CDR3 residues: CAWSSGAGKYEQYF. The DNA for the CDR3 is TGTGCCTGGAGTTCGGGGGCGGGCAAATACGAGCAGTACTTC.

V and J are TRBV20-1 and TRBJ2-5, with no clear D. Germline V gene sequence: CDR1 DFQATT, CDR2 SNEGSKA (reference sequence). The V gene lost 0 bases and the J gene lost 1 base, with 9 bases spanning the gap. This CDR3 region has 14 residues. Written as DNA, the CDR3 is TGCAGTGCTAGAGATATTACCAGCCAAGAGACCCAGTACTTC. Protein sequence: CSARDITSQETQYF.

The V and J genes are TRBV20-1 and TRBJ2-1; 7 positions match TRBD2. Trimming at V came to 1 base and at J to 9 bases, leaving 9 bases not matched to a gene. The CDR3 has 14 residues. CDR1 DFQATT and CDR2 SNEGSKA come from the germline V gene (reference sequence). The CDR3: CSARVGGPTGEQFF. The CDR3 DNA is TGCAGTGCTAGAGTGGGAGGGCCTACCGGTGAGCAGTTCTTC.

CDR3 sequence reads: CASSFWDSNQPQHF. Written as DNA, the CDR3 is TGTGCCAGCAGCTTCTGGGATAGCAATCAGCCCCAGCATTTT. The rearrangement links TRBV7-9 to TRBJ1-5; no firm D call. Trimming left V 3 bases short and J 0 bases short, with 6 bases between. The CDR3 contains 14 residues. Germline CDR1 is SEHNR and CDR2 is FQNEAQ (reference sequence). Complete variable domain (other parts from reference TRBV7-9 and TRBJ1-5): DTGVSQNPRHKITKRGQNVTFRCDPISEHNRLYWYRQTLGQGPEFLTYFQNEAQLEKSRLLSDRFSAERPKGSFSTLEIQRTEQGDSAMYLCASSFWDSNQPQHFGDGTRLSIL.

In its sample, this clonotype was seen a few times. The chain employs TRBV20-1 and TRBJ1-1; D possibly corresponds to TRBD1 (5 bases). Per germline, CDR1 DFQATT and CDR2 SNEGSKA (reference sequence). V was trimmed by 3 bases and J by 8 bases, leaving 16 bases between them. This CDR3 is built from 13 residues. The CDR3 sequence is CSASKAPDREAFF. As DNA, the CDR3 is TGCAGTGCTAGTAAAGCCCCTGACAGAGAAGCTTTCTTT.

This clonotype was recorded a few times. The chain employs TRBV5-1 and TRBJ2-5, with 9 positions matching TRBD1. Trimming took 4 bases from V and 2 from J; bases not matched to a gene: 6. In germline, CDR1 is SGHRS, CDR2 YFSETQ. CDR3 length equals 15 residues. This chain's CDR3 is CASSTGTGPQETQYF. The DNA of the CDR3 is TGCGCCAGCAGCACCGGGACAGGGCCTCAAGAGACCCAGTACTTC.

The CDR3 bases are TGCAGTGCTAGCCGTCCCTACAATGAGCAGTTCTTC. This gives the protein CSASRPYNEQFF. The V and J genes are TRBV20-1 and TRBJ2-1; D call uncertain. Trimming took 3 bases from V and 2 from J, leaving 5 bases between them. This CDR3 has 12 residues. Germline V lookup: CDR1 DFQATT, CDR2 SNEGSKA (reference sequence).

The J gene is TRBJ2-1, the V gene TRBV11-3, with D tentatively TRBD1 (5 bases). In germline, CDR1 is SGHNT, CDR2 YENEEA. The CDR3 length is 13 residues. Trimming took off 1 base at V and 13 bases at J, with 14 bases between the two ends. DNA of the CDR3: TGTGCCAGCAGCTTAGGGGGCTTTGCGCTACAGTTCTTC. Protein: CASSLGGFALQFF.